This T cell receptor beta chain was sequenced during a study of beta chain features in type 1 diabetes. Expressed TCRB transcripts were sequenced because the entire RNA isolate underwent reverse transcription. The protocol was immunoSEQ multiplex PCR, while the TCRdb copy is restricted to in-frame clones and leaves out a portion. The sample lists hundreds of thousands of clones; 13% to 15% were seen once. V shed 2 bases and J shed 4 bases, with 8 bases lying between them. Per germline, CDR1 MNHEY and CDR2 SMNVEV (reference sequence). CDR3 length equals 13 residues. The J gene is TRBJ1-2, the V gene TRBV27, with TRBD1 as a possible D gene (6 bases). The receptor's source is a man between 25 and 39 years old in good health. Sample: central memory CD4+ T cells from blood. CDR3 amino acids: CASSLGGGYGYTF. CDR3 coding DNA: TGTGCCAGCAGTTTAGGGGGCGGCTATGGCTACACCTTC.